This T cell receptor (beta chain) was retrieved from a study of blood T cell repertoires in COVID-19. Methods used by the authors: By means of reference gene primer amplification, nucleated cell counts were estimated. Method: immunoSEQ multiplex PCR; TCRdb's copy keeps in-frame clones and lacks some. For V, J and clone size, that table is used; D and trimming come from the DNA. This table holds about 110,000 clones, approximately 82% found once. The CDR3 spans 14 residues. CDR1 is MDHEN, CDR2 SYDVKM, per germline. Trimming left V 5 bases short and J 0 bases short, with 9 bases between. The sequencing sample was made of peripheral blood. The origin of this receptor is an elderly woman with active or convalescent COVID-19. The V and J genes are TRBV28 and TRBJ2-3, with D uncertain. CDR3 coding DNA: TGTGCCAGCAGTGTGGGCCAGAGCACAGATACGCAGTATTTT. Translating gives CASSVGQSTDTQYF.